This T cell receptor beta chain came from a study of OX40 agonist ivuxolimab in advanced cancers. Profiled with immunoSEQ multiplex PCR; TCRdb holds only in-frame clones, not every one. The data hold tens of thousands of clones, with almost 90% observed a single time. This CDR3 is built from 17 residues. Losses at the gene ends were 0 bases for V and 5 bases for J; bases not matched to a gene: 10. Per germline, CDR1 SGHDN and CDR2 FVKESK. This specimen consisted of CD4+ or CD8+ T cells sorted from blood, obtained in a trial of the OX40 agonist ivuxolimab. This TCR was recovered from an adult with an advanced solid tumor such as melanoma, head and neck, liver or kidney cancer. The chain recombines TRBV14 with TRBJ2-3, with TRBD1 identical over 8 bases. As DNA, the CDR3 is TGTGCCAGCAGCCAAGAGAGTGCCAGGGGGCTTGGAGATACGCAGTATTTT. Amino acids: CASSQESARGLGDTQYF.